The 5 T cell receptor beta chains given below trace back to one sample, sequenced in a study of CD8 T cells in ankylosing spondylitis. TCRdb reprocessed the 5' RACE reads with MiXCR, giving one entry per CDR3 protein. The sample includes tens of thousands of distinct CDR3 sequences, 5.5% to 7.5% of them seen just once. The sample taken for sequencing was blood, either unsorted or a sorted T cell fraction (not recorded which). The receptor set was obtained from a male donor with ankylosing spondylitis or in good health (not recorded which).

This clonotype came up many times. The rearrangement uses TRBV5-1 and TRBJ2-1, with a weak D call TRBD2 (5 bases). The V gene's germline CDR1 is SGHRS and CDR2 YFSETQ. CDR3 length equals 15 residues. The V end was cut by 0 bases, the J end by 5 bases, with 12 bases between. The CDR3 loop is CASSLVAGPNNEQFF. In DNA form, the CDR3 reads TGCGCCAGCAGCTTGGTTGCGGGCCCGAACAATGAGCAGTTCTTC.

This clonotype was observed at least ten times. For the CDR3, the DNA is TGTGCCAGCAGTTTAGAAGTGGGGGGACCCCGCAAAAACATTCAGTACTTC. Its protein is CASSLEVGGPRKNIQYF. V usage is TRBV12-3 or TRBV12-4 and J usage is TRBJ2-4; D is possibly TRBD2 (6 bases). The CDR3 length is 17 residues. V lost 1 base to trimming and J lost 3 bases, with 16 bases between them.

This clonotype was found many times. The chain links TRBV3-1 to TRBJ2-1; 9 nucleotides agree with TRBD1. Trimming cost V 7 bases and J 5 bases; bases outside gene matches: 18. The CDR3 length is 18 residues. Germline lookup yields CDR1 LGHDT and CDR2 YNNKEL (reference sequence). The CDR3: CASTPYFTGTGNDNEQFF. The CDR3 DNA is TGTGCCAGCACCCCTTACTTTACCGGGACAGGGAACGACAATGAGCAGTTCTTC.

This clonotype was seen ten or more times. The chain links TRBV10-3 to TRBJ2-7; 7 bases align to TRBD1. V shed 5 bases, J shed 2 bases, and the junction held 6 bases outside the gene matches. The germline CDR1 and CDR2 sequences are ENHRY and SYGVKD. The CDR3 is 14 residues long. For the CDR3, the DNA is TGTGCCATCAGTCCGGGACAGTCCCCCTACGAGCAGTACTTC. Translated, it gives CAISPGQSPYEQYF.

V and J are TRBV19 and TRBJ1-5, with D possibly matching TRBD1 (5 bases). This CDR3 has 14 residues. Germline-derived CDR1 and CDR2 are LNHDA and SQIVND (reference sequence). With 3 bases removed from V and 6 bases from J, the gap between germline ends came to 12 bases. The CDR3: CASSMERGPQPQHF. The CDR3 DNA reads TGTGCCAGTAGTATGGAAAGGGGCCCTCAGCCCCAGCATTTT.